One TCR beta chain is described in this entry. What it binds is not known. Blood specimens came from baseline, cycle 4 day 1, and cycle 7 day 1. This sample was taken from a study of OX40 agonist ivuxolimab in advanced cancers. Study-level information: As their treatment, patients were administered ivuxolimab, an agonistic anti-OX40 (CD134) antibody. Three patients, one with hepatocellular carcinoma and two with cutaneous melanoma, achieved partial responses.

This CDR3 has 14 residues. Trimming removed 4 bases from V and 8 bases from J, with 18 bases in between. Germline V lookup: CDR1 SGHDT, CDR2 YYEEEE. Clones were read by immunoSEQ multiplex PCR, and TCRdb kept only the in-frame ones, dropping some. The data contain tens of thousands of clones, approximately 88% of them singletons. Study-wide results and caveats: CD4+ and CD8+ blood T cells expanded clonally by week 6 at 0.1 to 3.0 mg/kg.

The sequence derives from an adult with an advanced solid tumor such as melanoma, head and neck, liver or kidney cancer. Sequenced here: CD4+ or CD8+ T cells sorted from blood, sampled in a trial of the OX40 agonist ivuxolimab. The V and J genes are TRBV5-6 and TRBJ1-2, with D possibly TRBD1 on 5 matching bases. CDR3 nucleotide sequence: TGTGCCAGCAGCCTAAGGCGGGGCTTGGGAGGCTACACCTTC. Translation gives CASSLRRGLGGYTF.